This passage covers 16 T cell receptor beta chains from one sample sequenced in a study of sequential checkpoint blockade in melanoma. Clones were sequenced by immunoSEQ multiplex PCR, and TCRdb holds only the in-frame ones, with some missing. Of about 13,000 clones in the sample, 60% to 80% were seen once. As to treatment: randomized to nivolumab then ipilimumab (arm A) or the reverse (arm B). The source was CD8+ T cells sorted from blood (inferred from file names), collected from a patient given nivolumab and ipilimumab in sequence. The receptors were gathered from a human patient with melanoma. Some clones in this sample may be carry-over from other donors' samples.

Here the CDR3 DNA reads TGCGCCAGCAGCTTGGCCTCCACAGGGATGGAGAGGGAAAAACTGTTTTTT. The encoded protein is CASSLASTGMEREKLFF. The chain couples TRBV5-1 to TRBJ1-4; D perhaps matches TRBD1 (6 bases). V gave up 0 bases and J gave up 8 bases, with 20 bases separating them. Germline CDR1 is SGHRS and CDR2 is YFSETQ. The CDR3 contains 17 residues.

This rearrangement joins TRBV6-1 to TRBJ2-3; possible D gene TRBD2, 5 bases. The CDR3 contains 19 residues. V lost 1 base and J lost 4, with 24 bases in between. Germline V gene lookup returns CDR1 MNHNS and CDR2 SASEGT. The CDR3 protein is CASSEDMGSRRYGADTQYF. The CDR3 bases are TGTGCCAGCAGTGAAGACATGGGGAGTCGCAGATACGGGGCAGATACGCAGTATTTT.

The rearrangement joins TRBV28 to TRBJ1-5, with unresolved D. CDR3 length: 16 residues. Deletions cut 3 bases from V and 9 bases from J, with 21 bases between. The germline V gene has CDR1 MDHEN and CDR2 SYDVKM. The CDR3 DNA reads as TGTGCCAGCAGTTTGGAGACCCTCCATGACTCAACGCCCCAGCATTTT. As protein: CASSLETLHDSTPQHF. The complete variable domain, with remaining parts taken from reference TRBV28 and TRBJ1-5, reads DVKVTQSSRYLVKRTGEKVFLECVQDMDHENMFWYRQDPGLGLRLIYFSYDVKMKEKGDIPEGYSVSREKKERFSLILESASTNQTSMYLCASSLETLHDSTPQHFGDGTRLSIL.

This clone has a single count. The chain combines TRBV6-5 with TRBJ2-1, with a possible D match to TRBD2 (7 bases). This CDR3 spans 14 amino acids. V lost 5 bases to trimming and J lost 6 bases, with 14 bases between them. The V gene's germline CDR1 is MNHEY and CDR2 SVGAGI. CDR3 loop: CASSGGAGINEQFF. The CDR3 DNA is TGTGCCAGCAGTGGGGGGGCAGGAATCAATGAGCAGTTCTTC.

As DNA, the CDR3 is TGTGCCAGCAGTTCGCTCGACCGACAGGTCTACGAGCAGTACTTC. This sequence encodes CASSSLDRQVYEQYF. The rearrangement links TRBV27 to TRBJ2-7; TRBD1 is a possible D gene (6 bases). Germline CDR1 and CDR2: MNHEY and SMNVEV (reference sequence). This CDR3 comprises 15 residues. Trimming removed 4 bases at V and 3 bases at J, with 16 bases between.

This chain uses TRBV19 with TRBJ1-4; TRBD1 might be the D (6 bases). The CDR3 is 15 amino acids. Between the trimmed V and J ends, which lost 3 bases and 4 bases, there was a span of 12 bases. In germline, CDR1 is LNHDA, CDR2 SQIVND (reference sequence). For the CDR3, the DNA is TGTGCCAGTAGTATTCCCAGGGGACGTAATGAAAAACTGTTTTTT. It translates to CASSIPRGRNEKLFF.

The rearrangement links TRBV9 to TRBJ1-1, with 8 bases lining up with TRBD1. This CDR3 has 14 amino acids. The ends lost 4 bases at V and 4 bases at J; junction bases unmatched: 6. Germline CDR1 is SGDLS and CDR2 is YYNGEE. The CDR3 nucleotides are TGTGCCAGCAGCAAGACAGGGGCCGGCACTGAAGCTTTCTTT. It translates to CASSKTGAGTEAFF.

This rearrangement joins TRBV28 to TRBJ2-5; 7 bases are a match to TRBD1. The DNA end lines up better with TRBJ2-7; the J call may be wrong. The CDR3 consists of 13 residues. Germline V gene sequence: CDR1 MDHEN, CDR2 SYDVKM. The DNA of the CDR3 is TGTGCCAGCAGTTTAAGGGGGCACTACGAGCAGTACTTC. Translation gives CASSLRGHYEQYF.

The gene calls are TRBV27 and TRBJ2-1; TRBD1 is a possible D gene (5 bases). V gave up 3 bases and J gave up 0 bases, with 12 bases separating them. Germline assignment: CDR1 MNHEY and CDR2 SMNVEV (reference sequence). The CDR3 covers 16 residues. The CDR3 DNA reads TGTGCCAGCAGTTTGAAGGGGCCATCCTCCTACAATGAGCAGTTCTTC. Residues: CASSLKGPSSYNEQFF.

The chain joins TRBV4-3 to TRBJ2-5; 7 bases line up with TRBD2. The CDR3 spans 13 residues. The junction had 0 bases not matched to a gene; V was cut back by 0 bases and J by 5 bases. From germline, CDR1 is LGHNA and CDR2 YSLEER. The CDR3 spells CASSQEGGETQYF. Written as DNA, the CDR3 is TGCGCCAGCAGCCAAGAGGGGGGGGAGACCCAGTACTTC.

Here the CDR3 reads CASSRTANYGYTF. The CDR3 nucleotides are TGTGCCAGCAGTAGGACAGCTAACTATGGCTACACCTTC. This chain links TRBV2 with TRBJ1-2; D is possibly TRBD1 (6 bases). The V end lost 5 bases, the J end lost 0 bases, and 7 bases lay between the germline ends. Per the germline V gene, CDR1 is SNHLY and CDR2 is FYNNEI. The CDR3 has 13 amino acids.

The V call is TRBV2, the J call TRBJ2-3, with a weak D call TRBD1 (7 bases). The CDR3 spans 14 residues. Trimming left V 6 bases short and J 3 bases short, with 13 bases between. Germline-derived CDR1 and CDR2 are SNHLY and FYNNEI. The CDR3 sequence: CASRAGGWTDTQYF. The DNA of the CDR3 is TGTGCCAGCAGAGCAGGGGGGTGGACAGATACGCAGTATTTT.

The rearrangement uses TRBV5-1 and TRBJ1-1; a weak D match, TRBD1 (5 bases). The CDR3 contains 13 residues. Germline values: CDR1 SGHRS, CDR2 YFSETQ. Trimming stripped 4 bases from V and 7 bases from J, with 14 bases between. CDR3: CASSAPGGGEAFF. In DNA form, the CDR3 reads TGCGCCAGCAGCGCCCCGGGCGGGGGTGAAGCTTTCTTT.

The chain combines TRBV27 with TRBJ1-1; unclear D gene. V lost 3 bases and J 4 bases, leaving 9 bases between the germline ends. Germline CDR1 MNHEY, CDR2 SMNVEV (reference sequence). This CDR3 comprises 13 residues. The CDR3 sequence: CASSLGRTTEAFF. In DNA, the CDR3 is TGTGCCAGCAGTTTGGGGAGGACCACTGAAGCTTTCTTT.

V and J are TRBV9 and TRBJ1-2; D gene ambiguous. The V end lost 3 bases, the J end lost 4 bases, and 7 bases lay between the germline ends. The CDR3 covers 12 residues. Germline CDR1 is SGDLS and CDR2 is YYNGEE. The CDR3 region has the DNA TGTGCCAGCAGCGACCGGGGCTATGGCTACACCTTC. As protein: CASSDRGYGYTF.

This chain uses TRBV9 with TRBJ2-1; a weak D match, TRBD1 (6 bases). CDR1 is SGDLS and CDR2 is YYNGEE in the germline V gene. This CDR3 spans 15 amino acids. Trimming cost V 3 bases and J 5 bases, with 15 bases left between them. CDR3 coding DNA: TGTGCCAGCAGCGGATGGCAGGGGTTCCACAATGAGCAGTTCTTC. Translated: CASSGWQGFHNEQFF. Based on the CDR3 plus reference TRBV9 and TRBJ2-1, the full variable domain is DSGVTQTPKHLITATGQRVTLRCSPRSGDLSVYWYQQSLDQGLQFLIQYYNGEERAKGNILERFSAQQFPDLHSELNLSSLELGDSALYFCASSGWQGFHNEQFFGPGTRLTVL.